These 25 T cell receptor beta chains were all obtained from the same sample, sequenced in a study of long-term antiretroviral therapy in people with HIV. Assay version v3.0 of immunoSEQ was used, and it was run at survey level. The method was immunoSEQ multiplex PCR; TCRdb's version includes in-frame clones alone and lacks a portion of them. The repertoire has tens of thousands of clones, 80% to 85% of them found once; the top ten carry 23%. Here the sequenced sample was unsorted PBMCs, taken 0.4 years after starting antiretroviral therapy. These receptors all come from a man aged 50 to 60 with HIV.

This sequence joins TRBV5-6 and TRBJ1-5, with unresolved D. Germline assignment: CDR1 SGHDT and CDR2 YYEEEE. Trimming cost V 0 bases and J 4 bases, with 2 bases left between them. The CDR3 totals 12 residues. DNA of the CDR3: TGTGCCAGCAGCTTGGCTAATCAGCCCCAGCATTTT. Protein sequence: CASSLANQPQHF.

The rearrangement links TRBV5-1 to TRBJ1-3; D remains ambiguous. The germline V gene has CDR1 SGHRS and CDR2 YFSETQ. Trimming cost V 7 bases and J 9 bases, with 11 bases left between them. The CDR3 totals 11 residues. Here the CDR3 DNA reads TGCGCCAGCGGAGGGAGCGGCACCATATATTTT. Its protein product is CASGGSGTIYF.

V usage is TRBV28 and J usage is TRBJ1-5; 9 positions match TRBD1. The CDR3 covers 17 residues. The trim removed 6 bases at V and 4 bases at J, leaving 13 bases unmatched. Germline CDR1 and CDR2: MDHEN and SYDVKM. The CDR3 loop reads CASRHMGGDRVNQPQHF. The CDR3 coding sequence is TGTGCCAGCAGACATATGGGGGGGGACAGGGTTAATCAGCCCCAGCATTTT. Using reference TRBV28 and TRBJ1-5 for the parts outside the CDR3, the full variable domain is DVKVTQSSRYLVKRTGEKVFLECVQDMDHENMFWYRQDPGLGLRLIYFSYDVKMKEKGDIPEGYSVSREKKERFSLILESASTNQTSMYLCASRHMGGDRVNQPQHFGDGTRLSIL.

The chain has TRBV5-3 and TRBJ2-2; TRBD2 matches at 9 bases. Being an ORF, TRBV5-3 has a function that is uncertain. The CDR3 totals 16 residues. J was trimmed by 1 base and V by 3 bases; bases with no gene match: 4. Here the CDR3 reads CARSSPAGGNTGELFF. The CDR3 nucleotides are TGTGCCAGAAGCTCCCCAGCGGGGGGGAACACCGGGGAGCTGTTTTTT.

The genes are TRBV27 and TRBJ2-3; D is perhaps TRBD1 (5 bases). Trimming took 5 bases from V and 3 from J, leaving 12 bases between them. The CDR3 runs to 14 residues. Germline V gene lookup returns CDR1 MNHEY and CDR2 SMNVEV (reference sequence). The CDR3 nucleotides are TGTGCCAGCAGTCCCCTACAGGCTACAGATACGCAGTATTTT. Encoded protein: CASSPLQATDTQYF.

In this sample, this clone turned up a few times. CDR3 protein: CASSSPGVVAGPTDTQYF. The CDR3 nucleotides read TGTGCCAGCAGCTCACCTGGAGTGGTAGCGGGTCCCACAGATACGCAGTATTTT. J is TRBJ2-3 and V is TRBV7-9, with TRBD2 identical over 7 bases. With 4 bases clipped from V and 2 bases from J, the junction kept 15 bases outside the gene matches. This CDR3 has 18 residues. The V gene's germline CDR1 is SEHNR and CDR2 FQNEAQ (reference sequence).

This chain uses TRBV5-6 with TRBJ1-1; weak D call: TRBD1 (6 bases). The CDR3 has 13 amino acids. V was shortened by 6 bases and J by 8 bases, with 17 bases between the two germline ends. Germline loops: CDR1 SGHDT, CDR2 YYEEEE. The CDR3 bases are TGTGCCAGCACCATCGGGGGTGGGGGCGAAGCTTTCTTT. Translation: CASTIGGGGEAFF.

This clone was detected only once. The junction differs from germline at one of its ends, possibly a read error. The J gene is TRBJ2-2, the V gene TRBV7-7, with 12 bases matching TRBD2. This CDR3 has 15 residues. Germline CDR1 is SSHAT and CDR2 is FNYEAQ (reference sequence). CDR3 in amino acids: CASSRGLAGTGELFF. CDR3 DNA: TGTGCTAGCAGCCGAGGACTAGCGGGGACCGGGGAGCTGTTTTTT. The full variable domain, its missing parts supplied by reference TRBV7-7 and TRBJ2-2, is GAGVSQSPRYKVTKRGQDVTLRCDPISSHATLYWYQQALGQGPEFLTYFNYEAQPDKSGLPSDRFSAERPEGSISTLTIQRTEQRDSAMYRCASSRGLAGTGELFFGEGSRLTVL.

Only a few counts were recorded for this clone. The chain couples TRBV5-1 to TRBJ1-2; 7 positions match TRBD1. CDR1 and CDR2 (germline): SGHRS, YFSETQ. Trimming at V came to 5 bases and at J to 4 bases, leaving 17 bases not matched to a gene. The CDR3 is 17 residues long. The CDR3 region has the DNA TGCGCCAGCAGGCCGGACCGTGGGACCGGGACAGTCTATGGCTACACCTTC. Translated: CASRPDRGTGTVYGYTF.

CDR3 nucleotides: TGTGCCAGCAGTTCTTCCGGGACAGGGGGAGATACGCAGTATTTT. Translated: CASSSSGTGGDTQYF. The V call is TRBV28, the J call TRBJ2-3; 11 bases map to TRBD1. Germline CDR1 is MDHEN and CDR2 is SYDVKM. The CDR3 spans 15 residues. Trimming took 4 bases from V and 5 from J; bases not matched to a gene: 5.

The chain uses TRBV7-9 and TRBJ1-2, with D uncertain. Germline V gene data show CDR1 as SEHNR and CDR2 as FQNEAQ (reference sequence). The CDR3 length is 15 residues. The V gene lost 2 bases and the J gene lost 6 bases, with 16 bases spanning the gap. CDR3 loop: CASSLRERPINGYTF. The CDR3 DNA reads TGTGCCAGCAGCTTACGGGAGCGTCCTATTAATGGCTACACCTTC.

V is TRBV7-9 and J is TRBJ1-4, with unresolved D. The CDR3 extends over 15 amino acids. V was cut by 0 bases and J by 7 bases, with 12 bases left in between. Germline CDR1 and CDR2: SEHNR and FQNEAQ (reference sequence). The CDR3 DNA reads as TGTGCCAGCAGCTTAGCCCTCGGGTACCTTGAAAAACTGTTTTTT. Its protein product is CASSLALGYLEKLFF.

The CDR3 sequence: CASSSGQGDREAFF. The DNA of the CDR3 is TGTGCCAGCAGCTCGGGACAGGGCGACAGAGAAGCTTTCTTT. This chain connects TRBV11-3 to TRBJ1-1, with 9 bases matching TRBD1. CDR1 and CDR2 (germline): SGHNT, YENEEA. The ends lost 4 bases at V and 8 bases at J; junction bases unmatched: 8. The CDR3 has 14 amino acids. Full variable domain (missing parts from reference TRBV11-3 and TRBJ1-1): EAGVVQSPRYKIIEKKQPVAFWCNPISGHNTLYWYLQNLGQGPELLIRYENEEAVDDSQLPKDRFSAERLKGVDSTLKIQPAELGDSAVYLCASSSGQGDREAFFGQGTRLTVV.

V usage is TRBV19 and J usage is TRBJ2-2; D is unclear. Per the germline V gene, CDR1 is LNHDA and CDR2 is SQIVND (reference sequence). V was trimmed by 0 bases and J by 11 bases, leaving 10 bases between them. CDR3 size: 13 residues. CDR3 protein: CASSIDPDDELFF. The CDR3 DNA reads as TGTGCCAGTAGTATAGATCCGGACGATGAGCTGTTTTTT.

This chain joins TRBV19 and TRBJ1-5; TRBD1 might be the D (5 bases). V lost 7 bases and J lost 0, with 13 bases in between. The length of the CDR3 is 15 residues. The V gene's germline CDR1 is LNHDA and CDR2 SQIVND (reference sequence). CDR3 DNA: TGTGCCAGTATAAGGACACCCTATAGCAATCAGCCCCAGCATTTT. Translating it yields CASIRTPYSNQPQHF.

This chain uses TRBV5-1 with TRBJ2-7; 8 nucleotides agree with TRBD1. Trimming took 1 base from V and 3 from J; bases not matched to a gene: 6. The CDR3 sequence is 15 residues long. Germline V gene lookup returns CDR1 SGHRS and CDR2 YFSETQ. The CDR3 reads CASSLTSDRGYEQYF. The CDR3 bases are TGCGCCAGCAGCTTGACCTCAGACAGGGGCTACGAGCAGTACTTC.

The genes are TRBV9 and TRBJ1-2, with 7 bases aligning to TRBD1. Germline CDR1 SGDLS, CDR2 YYNGEE. The length of the CDR3 is 14 residues. The V segment lost 4 bases and the J segment 8 bases; nucleotides outside the gene matches: 11. The CDR3 protein is CASSFSRQGEGYTF. CDR3 coding DNA: TGTGCCAGCAGCTTTTCCAGACAGGGTGAAGGCTACACCTTC.

This chain's CDR3 is CASAPAVSNYGYTF. CDR3 nucleotides: TGTGCCAGTGCGCCGGCTGTTAGTAACTATGGCTACACCTTC. The genes are TRBV19 and TRBJ1-2; D gene ambiguous. V gave up 8 bases and J gave up 1 base, with 14 bases separating them. The CDR3 sequence is 14 residues long. Germline lookup yields CDR1 LNHDA and CDR2 SQIVND (reference sequence).

The rearrangement uses TRBV7-2 and TRBJ1-5; the match to TRBD1 covers 7 bases. Germline-derived CDR1 and CDR2 are SGHTA and FQGNSA. This CDR3 spans 19 amino acids. The V gene end was trimmed by 1 base and the J gene end by 0 bases; junction bases not matched to a gene: 12. The CDR3 DNA follows: TGTGCCAGCAGCTTAGGATACAGGGGCGCTATTGGTAGCAATCAGCCCCAGCATTTT. It yields the protein CASSLGYRGAIGSNQPQHF.

The chain recombines TRBV5-1 with TRBJ2-7, with TRBD2 matching over 12 bases. The germline V gene encodes CDR1 SGHRS and CDR2 YFSETQ. The V and J ends lost 9 bases and 7 bases, in that order; junction bases with no gene match: 8. The CDR3 is 13 residues long. The CDR3 loop reads CATRRLAGEEQYF. DNA of the CDR3: TGCGCCACTAGAAGACTAGCGGGGGAAGAGCAGTACTTC. The variable domain in full, with the rest retrieved from reference TRBV5-1 and TRBJ2-7, is KAGVTQTPRYLIKTRGQQVTLSCSPISGHRSVSWYQQTPGQGLQFLFEYFSETQRNKGNFPGRFSGRQFSNSRSEMNVSTLELGDSALYLCATRRLAGEEQYFGPGTRLTVT.

The chain uses TRBV5-4 and TRBJ1-1; D gene uncertain. The CDR3 sequence is 13 residues long. V lost 3 bases to trimming and J lost 6 bases, with 12 bases between them. Germline-derived CDR1 and CDR2 are SGHNT and YYREEE (reference sequence). CDR3 bases: TGTGCCAGCAGCTCTAGGACCGTCGCTGAAGCTTTCTTT. Protein: CASSSRTVAEAFF.

The count of this clone is one. The chain recombines TRBV9 with TRBJ1-6; D not resolved. The CDR3 loop spans 14 amino acids. The germline V gene has CDR1 SGDLS and CDR2 YYNGEE. With 4 bases removed from V and 8 bases from J, the gap between germline ends came to 13 bases. The CDR3 nucleotides read TGTGCCAGCAGCTTCCTCGGGAAGGATTCACCCCTCCACTTT. This codes for CASSFLGKDSPLHF.

The CDR3 sequence is CASSQGLAGGEETQYF. As DNA, the CDR3 is TGTGCCAGCAGTCAGGGACTAGCGGGGGGAGAAGAGACCCAGTACTTC. The rearrangement links TRBV5-4 to TRBJ2-5, with TRBD2 matching over 15 bases. The germline V gene encodes CDR1 SGHNT and CDR2 YYREEE (reference sequence). The length of the CDR3 is 16 residues. The trim removed 5 bases at V and 3 bases at J, leaving 5 bases unmatched.

The J gene is TRBJ2-2, the V gene TRBV5-4; TRBD1 is a possible D gene (6 bases). Germline V lookup: CDR1 SGHNT, CDR2 YYREEE (reference sequence). Trimming left V 4 bases short and J 6 bases short, with 16 bases between. The CDR3 length is 15 residues. The CDR3 reads CASSPTTGFAGELFF. The CDR3 DNA reads TGTGCCAGCAGCCCAACAACAGGGTTCGCCGGGGAGCTGTTTTTT.

A few counts support this clone. The chain links TRBV19 to TRBJ2-2; 7 bases agree with TRBD2. This CDR3 has 15 amino acids. Germline CDR1 reads LNHDA; CDR2 reads SQIVND (reference sequence). Losses at the gene ends were 8 bases for V and 7 bases for J; bases not matched to a gene: 13. In nucleotides, the CDR3 is TGTGCCAGTGCTCTTATGGGAGGGTCCAGCGGGGAGCTGTTTTTT. Its protein product is CASALMGGSSGELFF.